The following is a T cell receptor beta chain sequence with its context. The antigen it recognizes is unknown. Within one base of it there is no much larger clone, and no base qualities were kept. The data originate from a study of T cell responses to AZD1222 COVID-19 vaccine (dated by TCRdb to 2020 to 2022). For the study in its entirety: TCR sequencing was performed for 230 to 250 trial participants, of whom around 200 were given two doses of AZD1222 and approximately 26 were given two doses of MenACWY control vaccine. Trial participants were enrolled into age subgroups of 18-55, 56-69 and 70-plus years, which contained around 150, 29 and 61 TCR-sequenced participants, respectively.

The CDR3 regions of human TCRbeta chains were analyzed by immunosequencing. The source study handled its data this way. TCRs in the repertoires were compared against a reference library of SARS-CoV-2-specific TCRs that had been generated with the MIRA antigen-specificity platform. Breadth was defined as the fraction of unique TCRs that were SARS-CoV-2-associated. Depth was defined as the fraction of total T cells that were SARS-CoV-2-associated. Each spike-specific TCR was assigned to its reactive spike region and to a CD4 or CD8 class using the MIRA data. Log10-transformed breadth and depth values were compared by one-way ANOVA with Sidak's multiple comparisons tests. TCRdb's version of the immuneACCESS table is confined to in-frame rearrangements and falls short of the full clone set. An unresolved V gene accounts for under half of the shortfall where checked; the remainder is of unknown origin. The DNA gave D and trimming, while V, J and clone size come from that table. Present in this sample are 85,000 to 130,000 clones, around 86% of which were seen just once. The ten largest clones add up to 3.3% of the sample.

In light of the paper, this sample's time point label describes: about 28 days (+/-7) after the second vaccine dose. The treatment or condition label corresponds to: meningococcal conjugate vaccine given as trial control. Vaccinee samples were obtained from the UK trials COV001 and COV002, which included a single-blind randomized controlled phase 2/3 trial of AZD1222 (ChAdOx1 nCoV-19) in healthy adults. Trial participant PBMC samples were collected at day 0 and day 28 after the second dose for TCRbeta chain sequencing. The CDR3 measures 13 amino acids from cysteine to phenylalanine. The retained sequence is limited to the CDR3, 39 bases, with the frame set at the first base. Cut back by 2 bases and 2 bases, the V and J ends lie 7 bases apart. Based on the germline V gene, the CDR1 and CDR2 sequences are MNHEY and SVGEGT. General conclusions and limits of the study: Most participants were white British and females outnumbered males, and the authors suggested that clonal diversity may have been underestimated. The 56-69-year group was small, and its depth increase did not reach significance, likely because of low power. No day 14 peak-response samples were available, so repertoires were characterized only after the peak T cell response. A significant rise in spike-specific TCR breadth and depth was observed after two AZD1222 doses relative to day 0 and relative to MenACWY recipients. The whole spike protein was spanned by vaccine-associated CD4 TCRs, and dominant responses were seen in regions 160-218 and 743-854. Only five to seven AZD1222 recipients were SARS-CoV-2 seropositive at baseline, limiting conclusions about previously exposed vaccinees. Reportedly, close to half of the unique spike-specific TCRs recognized epitopes lying outside the regions that are mutated in the B.1.351 and B.1.1.7 variants.

This sequence originates from an adult who received the MenACWY meningococcal vaccine as a control. The sample in question was peripheral blood, obtained 28 days after the second dose of the MenACWY control vaccine. The rearrangement joined TRBV6-2 or TRBV6-3 to TRBJ2-7; a confident D gene designation cannot be given. The CDR3 region reads CASSYAGAYEQYF. The DNA sequence follows: TGTGCCAGCAGTTACGCAGGTGCCTACGAGCAGTACTTC.